This T cell receptor beta chain appears in the sequencing data of a study of identical twins. General study points: Excess twin sharing in beta out-of-frame sequences was weaker.

The CDR3 totals 15 residues. Germline CDR1 SGHKS, CDR2 YYEKEE (reference sequence). V was shortened by 5 bases and J by 3 bases, with 14 bases between the two germline ends. TCRdb redid the calling of the 5' RACE reads with MiXCR, one entry per CDR3 protein. The data contain about 700,000 distinct CDR3 sequences, roughly 6% of them singletons. The sample holds many counts of this clonotype. Its antigen is undetermined. The origin of this receptor is a man younger than 35 in good health. The sequenced material came from naive T cells sorted from blood. The chain joins TRBV5-5 to TRBJ2-2; tentative D call: TRBD1 (6 bases). The CDR3 DNA is TGTGCCAGCAGTACCGGTGGACAGTACACCGGGGAGCTGTTTTTT. Its protein is CASSTGGQYTGELFF.